This TCR beta chain was found in a study of blood T cell repertoires in COVID-19. In the study overall: The origin of the acute and convalescent COVID-19 samples was the United States, Italy and Spain.

Method: immunoSEQ multiplex PCR; TCRdb's copy keeps in-frame clones and lacks some. The sample yields approximately 170,000 clones, about 86% seen once. The sample taken for sequencing was PBMCs or T cells enriched from blood (not recorded which). This sequence originates from a woman between 50 and 59 years old in a cohort exposed to, infected with or recovered from COVID-19 (not recorded which).

CDR3 residues: CASKLADNQPQHF. The CDR3 DNA reads as TGTGCCAGTAAGTTAGCAGACAATCAGCCCCAGCATTTT. The chain joins TRBV28 to TRBJ1-5; no reliable D call. The CDR3 spans 13 residues. The germline V gene encodes CDR1 MDHEN and CDR2 SYDVKM. The ends were cut back, 9 bases at V and 3 bases at J, with 12 bases in the middle.